This T cell receptor beta chain was retrieved from a study of cytotoxic CD8 clonotypes in ibrutinib-treated CLL. Study summary: Responses comprised 25 or so partial and 2 complete; at median about 68 months, 14 remained remitted and about 12 progressed.

Study findings and constraints: With treatment, public clonotypes, which were uncommon, either contracted or remained stable. In comparison with age-matched healthy donors, baseline clonality was higher and tracked circulating CD8+ T-cell counts.

Clones were sequenced by immunoSEQ multiplex PCR, and TCRdb holds only the in-frame ones, with some missing. This table has about 160,000 clones, roughly 80% appearing once. In regard to this clone: What it binds is unknown.

The ends lost 0 bases at V and 2 bases at J; junction bases unmatched: 5. The CDR3 length is 16 residues. Germline CDR1 and CDR2: KGHSH and LQKENI. This receptor was taken from a human donor with chronic lymphocytic leukemia. The chain links TRBV18 to TRBJ2-7, with 9 bases lining up with TRBD1. Specimen: PBMCs, collected after 12 months of ibrutinib treatment. The CDR3 here is CASSPPLGQGTYEQYF. As DNA, the CDR3 is TGTGCCAGCTCACCACCGTTGGGACAGGGTACCTACGAGCAGTACTTC.